A single sample is the source of the 18 T cell receptor beta chains below, sequenced in a study of Ad26.COV2.S vaccination and SARS-CoV-2 variants. The table came from immunoSEQ multiplex PCR; TCRdb's copy has only in-frame clones and leaves some out. The sample lists about 350,000 clones, roughly 85% seen once, with less than 4% in the top ten. Sample treatment: around 19 received Ad26.COV2.S at low or high dose, single or two shots; 5 received placebo; per-sample allocation not given. On day 63 after the first injection, vaccine and placebo recipients gave samples. The specimen comprised peripheral blood, sampled in a trial of Ad26.COV2.S vaccine versus placebo. All receptors come from a person aged 18 to 59 who received the Ad26.COV2.S COVID-19 vaccine or a placebo.

This chain joins TRBV3-1 (or the pseudogene TRBV3-2) and TRBJ2-2; D not resolved. The V end lost 5 bases, the J end lost 10 bases, and 17 bases lay between the germline ends. The CDR3 covers 14 residues. CDR1 is LGHDT, CDR2 YNNKEL, per germline (reference sequence). The CDR3 sequence: CASSLSRASQELFF. The CDR3 bases are TGTGCCAGCAGCTTAAGCCGGGCCTCCCAGGAGCTGTTTTTT.

The chain joins TRBV12-3 or TRBV12-4 to TRBJ1-1; no reliable D call. V was cut by 6 bases and J by 7 bases, with 9 bases left in between. The CDR3 sequence is 11 residues long. The CDR3 sequence is CASSIGLEAFF. The CDR3 DNA reads as TGTGCCAGCAGCATCGGACTTGAAGCTTTCTTT.

The V gene is TRBV18, the J gene TRBJ2-4; tentative D call: TRBD2 (6 bases). CDR1 is KGHSH and CDR2 is LQKENI in the germline V gene. V shed 6 bases and J shed 8 bases, with 14 bases lying between them. The CDR3 consists of 13 residues. The CDR3, as DNA: TGTGCCAGCTCTGAGGAGGGGCTAGACATTCAGTACTTC. Protein product: CASSEEGLDIQYF.

This clone appeared once. V gene TRBV9 combines with J gene TRBJ2-7; 12 nucleotides line up with TRBD1. V gave up 0 bases and J gave up 7 bases; unmatched junction bases: 8. CDR3 length equals 16 residues. From germline, CDR1 is SGDLS and CDR2 YYNGEE. CDR3 DNA: TGTGCCAGCAGCGTAGGGCCGGGACAGGGGGCTGTAGAGCAGTACTTC. Translated, it gives CASSVGPGQGAVEQYF.

This chain connects TRBV12-5 to TRBJ1-2, with unresolved D. Trimming pared 6 bases from V and 2 bases from J, leaving 4 bases between. The CDR3 contains 11 residues. CDR1 is LGHNT, CDR2 FRNRAP, per germline. The CDR3 DNA sequence: TGTGCTAGTGGCGGAAACTATGGCTACACCTTC. It encodes CASGGNYGYTF.

V and J are TRBV10-3 and TRBJ2-5; no definite D call. The CDR3 has 14 amino acids. Between the trimmed V and J ends, which lost 5 bases and 1 base, there was a span of 11 bases. Per the germline V gene, CDR1 is ENHRY and CDR2 is SYGVKD. The CDR3 bases are TGTGCCATCAGTAACGGGCAGTCCCAAGAGACCCAGTACTTC. Translated: CAISNGQSQETQYF.

Here the CDR3 reads CASRTPGGGPEAFF. The CDR3 DNA reads as TGTGCCAGCAGGACCCCGGGGGGCGGACCTGAAGCTTTCTTT. The chain couples TRBV6-5 to TRBJ1-1, with a tentative D call TRBD1 (6 bases). The V end lost 6 bases, the J end lost 6 bases, and 17 bases lay between the germline ends. The CDR3 spans 14 residues. Germline V gene data show CDR1 as MNHEY and CDR2 as SVGAGI.

This clone was picked up a small number of times. The chain combines TRBV21-1 with TRBJ2-3; TRBD2, the D gene given by the table, was not confirmed from the DNA. TRBV21-1 is described as a pseudogene. There are 19 residues in the CDR3. In DNA form, the CDR3 reads TGTGCCAGCAGCAAAGGGACTAGCGGGGGGGCTAGGCCCGAAGATACGCAGTATTTT. Translated, it gives CASSKGTSGGARPEDTQYF.

The gene calls are TRBV4-2 and TRBJ1-5; unclear D gene. With 0 bases removed from V and 2 bases from J, the gap between germline ends came to 11 bases. The CDR3 has 16 residues. Per the germline V gene, CDR1 is LGHNA and CDR2 is YNFKEQ. The CDR3 is CASSQEGGRGNQPQHF. As DNA, the CDR3 is TGTGCCAGCAGCCAAGAGGGAGGGAGAGGCAATCAGCCCCAGCATTTT.

The J gene is TRBJ2-5, the V gene TRBV24-1, with D perhaps TRBD1 or TRBD2 (5 bases each). This CDR3 is 16 amino acids long. Germline-derived CDR1 and CDR2 are KGHDR and SFDVKD. The V end lost 4 bases, the J end lost 5 bases, and 19 bases lay between the germline ends. The CDR3 is CATSDIGTLGVETQYF. DNA of the CDR3: TGTGCCACCAGTGACATTGGGACCTTAGGAGTGGAGACCCAGTACTTC.

The chain employs TRBV10-3 and TRBJ1-4; 10 bases are shared with TRBD1. The CDR3 has 13 residues. V lost 10 bases, J lost 8 bases, and 7 bases stayed unmatched. Looked up from germline, CDR1 is ENHRY and CDR2 is SYGVKD. This chain's CDR3 is CATGQGEREKLFF. CDR3 DNA sequence: TGTGCCACAGGACAGGGGGAGAGGGAAAAACTGTTTTTT.

The chain carries TRBV4-1 and TRBJ2-3, with TRBD2 matching over 10 bases. The trim removed 6 bases at V and 1 base at J, leaving 10 bases unmatched. The CDR3 is made up of 17 amino acids. CDR1 is MGHRA, CDR2 YSYEKL, per germline. The CDR3 bases are TGCGCCAGCAGACCTACCCTTCTAGCGGGGGGCACAGATACGCAGTATTTT. Its translation is CASRPTLLAGGTDTQYF.

The chain employs TRBV5-1 and TRBJ2-7; 7 nucleotides line up with TRBD1. This CDR3 spans 13 amino acids. The V segment lost 4 bases and the J segment 5 bases; nucleotides outside the gene matches: 6. In germline, CDR1 is SGHRS, CDR2 YFSETQ. The CDR3 loop is CASSVTGLNEQYF. CDR3 nucleotides: TGCGCCAGCAGCGTGACAGGGTTGAACGAGCAGTACTTC.

The CDR3 is CASRAGPQETQYF. The CDR3 DNA is TGTGCCAGCAGGGCAGGACCCCAAGAGACCCAGTACTTC. V and J are TRBV28 and TRBJ2-5, with no clear D. V was shortened by 6 bases and J by 1 base, with 9 bases between the two germline ends. The CDR3 length is 13 residues. Germline V gives CDR1 MDHEN, CDR2 SYDVKM.

This chain joins TRBV2 and TRBJ1-5; the match to TRBD1 covers 10 bases. This CDR3 has 16 residues. The trim removed 6 bases at V and 4 bases at J, leaving 9 bases unmatched. CDR1 is SNHLY and CDR2 is FYNNEI in the germline V gene. The CDR3 sequence: CASRAGQGNGNQPQHF. DNA of the CDR3: TGTGCCAGCAGAGCGGGACAGGGGAACGGTAATCAGCCCCAGCATTTT.

This chain joins TRBV5-1 and TRBJ1-1, with 9 bases aligning to TRBD1. The CDR3 is 14 residues long. The germline CDR1 and CDR2 sequences are SGHRS and YFSETQ. V gave up 3 bases and J gave up 5 bases; unmatched junction bases: 5. In DNA form, the CDR3 reads TGCGCCAGCAGCTCACAGGGGGCGAGGACTGAAGCTTTCTTT. The encoded protein is CASSSQGARTEAFF.

The chain employs TRBV12-3 or TRBV12-4 and TRBJ1-1; D remains unclear. This CDR3 comprises 12 residues. The ends were cut back, 0 bases at V and 10 bases at J, with 9 bases in the middle. CDR3: CASSLAPGGAFF. CDR3 bases: TGTGCCAGCAGTTTAGCGCCGGGTGGAGCTTTCTTT.

The chain combines TRBV19 with TRBJ2-2; 16 bases are a match to TRBD2. CDR1 and CDR2 from the germline V gene are LNHDA and SQIVND (reference sequence). This CDR3 comprises 20 residues. The junction had 13 bases not matched to a gene; V was cut back by 5 bases and J by 4 bases. In nucleotides, the CDR3 is TGTGCCAGTAGTCCCCTGCCGGGACTAGCGGGAGGGCCTGGCACCGGGGAGCTGTTTTTT. Its translation is CASSPLPGLAGGPGTGELFF.